Listed below are T cell receptor beta chains from one sample, sequenced in a study of early stage breast cancer tumors. Repertoires were generated with immunoSEQ multiplex PCR, while TCRdb's copy carries only in-frame clones and drops some. The sample lists roughly 6,200 clones, around 84% occurring once. What was sequenced was normal breast tissue next to the tumor. The receptors were sampled from a person aged 65 to 85 with breast cancer. CDR3s include the opening cysteine and the closing phenylalanine or tryptophan. D genes are given only for firm matches. Size is omitted from some rows. Given values are once, few, many or a class for expanded clones.

d_gene: -
j_gene: TRBJ1-1
abundance: -
v_gene: TRBV9
CDR3aa: CASSVGPENTEAFF
CDR3nt: TGTGCCAGCAGCGTAGGTCCAGAGAACACTGAAGCTTTCTTT

d_gene: -
j_gene: TRBJ2-7
abundance: -
v_gene: TRBV7-9
CDR3aa: CASSFGQGMDEQYF
CDR3nt: TGTGCCAGCAGCTTCGGGCAGGGGATGGACGAGCAGTACTTC

d_gene: TRBD2
j_gene: TRBJ2-3
abundance: few
v_gene: TRBV6-5
CDR3aa: CASSSLAGGTTDTQYF
CDR3nt: TGTGCCAGCAGTTCCCTAGCGGGGGGGACCACAGATACGCAGTATTTT

d_gene: TRBD2
j_gene: TRBJ2-7
abundance: -
v_gene: TRBV5-1
CDR3aa: CASSRGLAGGDSDEQYF
CDR3nt: TGCGCCAGCAGCCGCGGACTAGCGGGTGGGGACAGCGACGAGCAGTACTTC

d_gene: TRBD2
j_gene: TRBJ2-3
abundance: -
v_gene: TRBV7-2
CDR3aa: CASSLVGLATDTQYF
CDR3nt: TGTGCCAGCAGCTTAGTGGGACTAGCAACAGATACGCAGTATTTT

d_gene: -
j_gene: TRBJ2-7
abundance: few
v_gene: TRBV19
CDR3aa: CATQRTTFSYEQYF
CDR3nt: TGTGCCACCCAACGGACAACATTCTCCTACGAGCAGTACTTC

d_gene: TRBD1
j_gene: TRBJ1-3
abundance: -
v_gene: TRBV2
CDR3aa: CASRVAQGSGGNTIYF
CDR3nt: TGTGCCAGCCGGGTCGCACAGGGGAGTGGGGGAAACACCATATATTTT

d_gene: TRBD1
j_gene: TRBJ2-7
abundance: once
v_gene: TRBV30
CDR3aa: CAWDRGAGYEQYF
CDR3nt: TGTGCCTGGGACAGGGGCGCGGGCTACGAGCAGTACTTC

d_gene: TRBD2
j_gene: TRBJ2-4
abundance: -
v_gene: TRBV7-2
CDR3aa: CASSLGGGAVIQYF
CDR3nt: TGTGCCAGCAGCTTAGGCGGGGGGGCGGTCATTCAGTACTTC

d_gene: TRBD2
j_gene: TRBJ2-3
abundance: -
v_gene: TRBV9
CDR3aa: CASSLPGLAGLTDTQYF
CDR3nt: TGTGCCAGCAGCCTACCGGGACTAGCGGGACTCACAGATACGCAGTATTTT

d_gene: TRBD1
j_gene: TRBJ2-7
abundance: -
v_gene: TRBV9
CDR3aa: CASSVVDRGPYEQYF
CDR3nt: TGTGCCAGCAGCGTAGTCGACAGGGGTCCCTACGAGCAGTACTTC

d_gene: -
j_gene: TRBJ1-3
abundance: -
v_gene: TRBV4-1
CDR3aa: CASSQVQAGDGNTIYF
CDR3nt: TGCGCCAGCAGCCAAGTCCAGGCGGGGGATGGAAACACCATATATTTT

d_gene: TRBD2
j_gene: TRBJ2-3
abundance: -
v_gene: TRBV7-8
CDR3aa: CASSSTRFGLAGGQDTQYF
CDR3nt: TGTGCCAGCAGCTCAACCCGGTTCGGACTAGCGGGGGGGCAAGATACGCAGTATTTT

d_gene: TRBD2
j_gene: TRBJ2-2
abundance: -
v_gene: TRBV5-1
CDR3aa: CASSQQGLAGANTGELFF
CDR3nt: TGCGCCAGCAGCCAGCAAGGACTAGCGGGCGCGAACACCGGGGAGCTGTTTTTT

d_gene: -
j_gene: TRBJ1-2
abundance: -
v_gene: TRBV5-6
CDR3aa: CASSLGRNYGYTF
CDR3nt: TGTGCCAGCAGCTTGGGCAGGAACTATGGCTACACCTTC

d_gene: -
j_gene: TRBJ2-5
abundance: few
v_gene: TRBV5-1
CDR3aa: CASSLGGGLQETQYF
CDR3nt: TGCGCCAGCAGCTTGGGCGGCGGACTCCAAGAGACCCAGTACTTC

d_gene: TRBD1
j_gene: TRBJ2-1
abundance: -
v_gene: TRBV5-4
CDR3aa: CASSLYRGPYEQFF
CDR3nt: TGTGCCAGCAGCCTCTACAGGGGGCCCTATGAGCAGTTCTTC